A single count supports the clone carrying this TCR beta chain. Original methodology: Reference gene primers were amplified, and this amplification served to estimate nucleated cell counts. Assay used: immunoSEQ multiplex PCR; TCRdb lists only in-frame clones, some missing. D and trimming were read from the DNA, whereas the V and J calls and clone size are those reported in that table. The table lists about 180,000 clones, about four fifths of them singletons, with roughly 6.8% in the top ten. The data originate from a study of blood T cell repertoires in COVID-19. About the research overall: From the United States, Italy and Spain came samples of acute and convalescent COVID-19.

Per the germline V gene, CDR1 is LNHDA and CDR2 is SQIVND (reference sequence). The CDR3 length is 14 residues. V lost 6 bases, J lost 3 bases, and 5 bases stayed unmatched. The sample comprised peripheral blood. The J gene is TRBJ2-7, the V gene TRBV19; 10 bases are a match to TRBD1. This clonotype was obtained from a man in his sixties or seventies with active or convalescent COVID-19. DNA for the CDR3: TGTGCCAGTAGCTCCGGGACAGGGGTCTACGAGCAGTACTTC. Protein sequence: CASSSGTGVYEQYF. Drawing the rest from reference TRBV19 and TRBJ2-7, the complete variable domain is DGGITQSPKYLFRKEGQNVTLSCEQNLNHDAMYWYRQDPGQGLRLIYYSQIVNDFQKGDIAEGYSVSREKKESFPLTVTSAQKNPTAFYLCASSSGTGVYEQYFGPGTRLTVT.